This T cell receptor (beta chain) comes out of a study of T cell repertoires in cytomegalovirus infection. Findings of the study overall: In two of eight donors, the top clonotype was HLA-C-restricted CMV-specific.

TCRdb redid the calling of the reads with MiXCR, one entry per CDR3 protein. The table records hundreds of thousands of distinct CDR3 sequences, about 27% of them present only once. For this clonotype: Its antigen is not identified.

Germline CDR1 is MNHEY and CDR2 is SVGAGI. Trimming removed 5 bases at V and 5 bases at J, with 16 bases between. The CDR3 length is 15 residues. The chain links TRBV6-5 to TRBJ1-3, with TRBD1 as a possible D gene (5 bases). This receptor was identified in a human donor in good health (CMV status not recorded). Some clones in this sample may be carry-over from other donors' samples. The material was cultured PBMCs, obtained from culture after CMV antigen stimulation. As DNA, the CDR3 is TGTGCCAGCAGTCCAGTGGAGGGGTACCGAAACACCATATATTTT. Protein product: CASSPVEGYRNTIYF.